This entry features one T cell receptor (beta chain) sequence. TCRdb reanalysed the RT-PCR reads using MiXCR and keeps one entry per CDR3 protein. The data hold 610,000 or so distinct CDR3 sequences, with approximately 15% observed a single time. This sample is part of a study of response to subunit inactivated influenza vaccine. Trimming at V came to 5 bases and at J to 4 bases, leaving 9 bases not matched to a gene. Germline CDR1 SGHTA, CDR2 FQGNSA. The CDR3 has 16 residues. This sequence was found in a middle-aged man who received an inactivated influenza vaccine. J is TRBJ2-2 and V is TRBV7-2; 8 nucleotides match TRBD2. This sample comprised PBMCs from blood, obtained about 12 days after vaccination. The CDR3 protein is CASSPRGTRSTGELFF. The CDR3 bases are TGTGCCAGCAGCCCTAGGGGGACTAGAAGCACCGGGGAGCTGTTTTTT.